These T cell receptor beta chains were read from a single sample in a study of blood T cells in healthy people across ages. TCRdb used MiXCR to reprocess the 5' RACE reads, holding one entry per CDR3 protein. The repertoire holds roughly 1,800,000 distinct CDR3 sequences, with around 50% as singletons. The material sequenced was blood. The receptors come from a woman between 40 and 50 years old in good health. The CDR3 runs from the conserved cysteine through the conserved F or W. A D gene is named only where the DNA matches it firmly. Size tells how often a clone was seen (once, few, many) or the class of an expanded clone, and some rows leave it out.

V	D	J	size	DNA	CDR3
TRBV5-6	TRBD2	TRBJ2-1	-	TGTGCCAGCAGCTTGGTGCCTAGCGGAGCCAATGAGCAGTTCTTC	CASSLVPSGANEQFF
TRBV28	-	TRBJ1-1	-	TGTGCCAGCAGTTTATTGACCCCCGGGGAAGCTTTCTTT	CASSLLTPGEAFF
TRBV27	TRBD1	TRBJ2-7	-	TGTGCCAGCAGCTGCAGGGACAGGGCGCCGACCAACTCCTACGAGCAGTACTTC	CASSCRDRAPTNSYEQYF
TRBV5-6	TRBD2	TRBJ2-7	once	TGTGCCAGCAGCCTCGAACTAGCGATCTACGAGCAGTACTTC	CASSLELAIYEQYF
TRBV25-1	-	TRBJ2-5	few	TGTGCCAGCAGTGAATATCTGGGGGTCACCGAGACCCAGTACTTC	CASSEYLGVTETQYF
TRBV6-6	-	TRBJ2-1	-	TGTGCCAGCAGTTACTCGAGGGGGGCCAGCTTCGCGGAGCAGTTCTTC	CASSYSRGASFAEQFF
TRBV28	-	TRBJ2-5	-	TGTGTCAGCATATCACCGAGACGGTTTCAAGAGACCCAGTACTTC	CVSISPRRFQETQYF
TRBV24-1	TRBD2	TRBJ2-1	-	TGTGCCACCAGTGGCGGGGGTTTCAGCTCCTACAATGAGCAGTTCTTC	CATSGGGFSSYNEQFF
TRBV27	-	TRBJ2-7	-	TGTGCCAGCCGCTATTCAGGCTCCGACGAGCAGTACTTC	CASRYSGSDEQYF
TRBV12-3/TRBV12-4	-	TRBJ1-1	-	TGTGCCAGCAGGAATGTTGGGCCAGGCCCAGGTGGCACTGAAGCTTTCTTT	CASRNVGPGPGGTEAFF
TRBV20-1	-	TRBJ2-6	once	TGCAGTGCTGGGAACAGCGACTCTGGGGCCAACGTCCTGACTTTC	CSAGNSDSGANVLTF
TRBV12-3/TRBV12-4	TRBD2	TRBJ2-1	few	TGTGCCAGCAGTTTAAAGCGGGGTCACGGTGAGCAGTTCTTC	CASSLKRGHGEQFF
TRBV28	-	TRBJ2-7	-	TGTGCCAGCAGTTCCTTGCCTCAGACCCGGCAGTACTTC	CASSSLPQTRQYF
TRBV24-1	-	TRBJ2-3	few	TGTGCCACCAGTGATCTCTACAGGGGCACAGATACGCAGTATTTT	CATSDLYRGTDTQYF
TRBV13	TRBD1	TRBJ2-7	-	TGTGCCAGCACCGGTTCAGAGGGGGCGGCCTACAATGAGCAGTACTTC	CASTGSEGAAYNEQYF
TRBV28	-	TRBJ2-7	-	TGTGCCAGCAGTCCCCTGTCCGCGTACGAGCAGTACTTC	CASSPLSAYEQYF
TRBV5-6	-	TRBJ2-7	-	TGTGCCAGCAGCTATGGACAGACTTTCTACGAGCAGTACTTC	CASSYGQTFYEQYF
TRBV5-1	TRBD2	TRBJ2-1	-	TGCGCCAGCAGCATACTAGCGGACACCTACAATGAGCAGTTCTTC	CASSILADTYNEQFF
TRBV3-1	-	TRBJ2-3	-	TGCGCCAGCAGCCAAGTCCGAACCACAGATACGCAGTATTTT	CASSQVRTTDTQYF
TRBV3-1	-	TRBJ1-1	few	TGTGCCAGCACCCCGCCGCGTAACACTGAAGCTTTCTTT	CASTPPRNTEAFF
TRBV12-3/TRBV12-4	-	TRBJ1-5	-	TGTGCCAGCAGTCAAAGACAGTCTAGCAATCAGCCCCAGCATTTT	CASSQRQSSNQPQHF
TRBV20-1	-	TRBJ2-5	few	TGCAGTGGCGGACACGGTGGGGAGACCCAGTACTTC	CSGGHGGETQYF
TRBV13	-	TRBJ2-7	-	TGTGCCAGCAGCTCCCCGGGACATGGGACCTACGAGCAGTACTTC	CASSSPGHGTYEQYF
TRBV5-1	-	TRBJ2-3	many	TGCGCCAGCAGCGTCGAGCAGCGAAGCACAGATACGCAGTATTTT	CASSVEQRSTDTQYF
TRBV4-2	-	TRBJ1-1	-	TGTGCCAGCAGCCACGGAGCTCAGGGAACCACTGAAGCTTTCTTT	CASSHGAQGTTEAFF
TRBV27	-	TRBJ2-5	-	TGTGCCAGCAGTCGTAACGCCGATATACGAGGAGAGACCCAGTACTTC	CASSRNADIRGETQYF
TRBV11-2	TRBD1	TRBJ2-5	-	TGTGCCAGCAGCTACAGGGGAAGGTCGGAGACCCAGTACTTC	CASSYRGRSETQYF
TRBV9	-	TRBJ1-6	-	TGTGCCAGCAGCCCAACGGATGGCAGGAGCAATTCACCCCTCCACTTT	CASSPTDGRSNSPLHF
TRBV24-1	-	TRBJ2-1	few	TGTGCCACCAGTGCCCCAGGGGAGGGGAGGCGTGAGCAGTTCTTC	CATSAPGEGRREQFF
TRBV27	-	TRBJ1-1	-	TGTGCCAGCAGTCCGGCAAAATTGACGGCGGAAGCTTTCTTT	CASSPAKLTAEAFF
TRBV15	TRBD1	TRBJ2-1	-	TGTGCCACCAGCAGAGATCCGGGACAGGGCTCCTACAATGAGCAGTTCTTC	CATSRDPGQGSYNEQFF
TRBV2	-	TRBJ1-2	few	TGTGCCAGCAGTGAAGCTCTGGGCCACGATAACTATGGCTACACCTTC	CASSEALGHDNYGYTF
TRBV20-1	-	TRBJ2-5	-	TGCAGTGCTAGAGATTGGGGTCGGGACACAGAAGAGACCCAGTACTTC	CSARDWGRDTEETQYF
TRBV6-6	TRBD1	TRBJ2-3	-	TGTGCCAGCAGTTACCGCAGGGGGCTTGTAGATACGCGGTATTTT	CASSYRRGLVDTRYF
TRBV4-2	TRBD2	TRBJ2-3	-	TGTGCCAGCAGCCGCGGACTAGCAAGGCTCAAGACGCAGTATTTT	CASSRGLARLKTQYF
TRBV7-9	TRBD1	TRBJ1-2	-	TGTGCCAGCAGCTTAGCGAGAGTAGGACAGGGGGCAACCTATGGCTACACCTTC	CASSLARVGQGATYGYTF
TRBV7-2	TRBD2	TRBJ2-1	-	TGTGCCAGCAGGACCTCTGGACTAGGACGCAATGAGCAGTTCTTC	CASRTSGLGRNEQFF
TRBV11-2	-	TRBJ2-5	few	TGTGCCAGCAGCGGGAACAGTGTTCGTTTCCAAGAGACCCAGTACTTC	CASSGNSVRFQETQYF
TRBV7-9	TRBD2	TRBJ2-1	-	TGTGCCAGCAGCAGACTAGCGGGGGGGATCCTAGATGAGCAGTTCTTC	CASSRLAGGILDEQFF
TRBV4-1	-	TRBJ2-7	-	TGCGCCAGCAGCCAGACTAGTGGGCCGTTCTACGAGCAGTACTTC	CASSQTSGPFYEQYF
TRBV7-2	-	TRBJ2-5	-	TGTGCCAGCAGCTTAGACGTCCATAGAACAGAGACCCAGTACTTC	CASSLDVHRTETQYF
TRBV5-1	TRBD1	TRBJ2-1	-	TGCGCCAGCAGCCTGACCGCCGGGACAGGGAACCCCTTCAATGAGCAGTTCTTC	CASSLTAGTGNPFNEQFF
TRBV27	TRBD2	TRBJ2-7	-	TGTGCCAGCAGTTTTACATCCCGGACTAGCGGTCCCCTTCAATACGAGCAGTACTTC	CASSFTSRTSGPLQYEQYF
TRBV10-3	TRBD1	TRBJ1-4	few	TGTGCCATCTCCCCTACCGGGACAGGGGATGAAAAACTGTTTTTT	CAISPTGTGDEKLFF
TRBV27	-	TRBJ1-6	-	TGTGCCAGCAGTTCCCTTAGGACGAACGCTATTGGGAATTCACCCCTCCACTTT	CASSSLRTNAIGNSPLHF
TRBV6-2/TRBV6-3	-	TRBJ1-2	-	TGTGCCAGCAGTCAACGGGCCAGGGGCGGCTACACCTTC	CASSQRARGGYTF
TRBV27	-	TRBJ2-7	-	TGTGCCAGCAGTGGCGGGACTCGCGCACGGTACTTC	CASSGGTRARYF